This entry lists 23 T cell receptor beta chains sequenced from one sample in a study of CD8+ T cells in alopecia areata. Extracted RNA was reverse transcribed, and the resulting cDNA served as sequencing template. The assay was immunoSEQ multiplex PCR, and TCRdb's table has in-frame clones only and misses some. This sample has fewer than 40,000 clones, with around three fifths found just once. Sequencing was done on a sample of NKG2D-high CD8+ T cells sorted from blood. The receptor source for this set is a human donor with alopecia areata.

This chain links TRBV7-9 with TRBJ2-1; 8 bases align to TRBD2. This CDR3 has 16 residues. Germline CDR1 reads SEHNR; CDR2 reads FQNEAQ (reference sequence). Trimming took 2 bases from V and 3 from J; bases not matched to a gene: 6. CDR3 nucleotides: TGTGCCAGCAGCTTACGAGGCGGGGGGAACTACAATGAGCAGTTCTTC. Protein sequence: CASSLRGGGNYNEQFF.

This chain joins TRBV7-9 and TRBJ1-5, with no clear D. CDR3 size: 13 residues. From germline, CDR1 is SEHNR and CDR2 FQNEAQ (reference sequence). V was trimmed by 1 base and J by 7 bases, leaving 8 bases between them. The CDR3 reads CASSLGLGQPQHF. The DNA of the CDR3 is TGTGCCAGCAGCTTAGGCCTTGGCCAGCCCCAGCATTTT.

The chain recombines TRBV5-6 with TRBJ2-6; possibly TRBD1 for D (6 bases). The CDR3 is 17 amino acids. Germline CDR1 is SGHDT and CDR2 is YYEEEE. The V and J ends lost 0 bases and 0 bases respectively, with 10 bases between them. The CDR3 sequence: CASSLGTGPSGANVLTF. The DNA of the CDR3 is TGTGCCAGCAGCTTGGGTACAGGGCCCTCTGGGGCCAACGTCCTGACTTTC. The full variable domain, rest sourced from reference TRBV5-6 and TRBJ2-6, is DAGVTQSPTHLIKTRGQQVTLRCSPKSGHDTVSWYQQALGQGPQFIFQYYEEEERQRGNFPDRFSGHQFPNYSSELNVNALLLGDSALYLCASSLGTGPSGANVLTFGAGSRLTVL.

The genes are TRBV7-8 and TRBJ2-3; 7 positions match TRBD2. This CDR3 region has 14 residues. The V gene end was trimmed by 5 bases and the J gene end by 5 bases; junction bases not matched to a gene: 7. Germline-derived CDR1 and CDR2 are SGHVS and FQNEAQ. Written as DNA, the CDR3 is TGTGCCAGCAGCCCGACTAGCCGCGGAGATACGCAGTATTTT. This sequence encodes CASSPTSRGDTQYF.

This CDR3 is CASSYGSTGELFF. CDR3 bases: TGTGCCAGCAGTTACGGTAGCACCGGGGAGCTGTTTTTT. The J gene is TRBJ2-2, the V gene TRBV6-5; no clear D. This CDR3 is 13 amino acids long. CDR1 and CDR2 from the germline V gene are MNHEY and SVGAGI. The V end was cut by 2 bases, the J end by 4 bases, with 5 bases between.

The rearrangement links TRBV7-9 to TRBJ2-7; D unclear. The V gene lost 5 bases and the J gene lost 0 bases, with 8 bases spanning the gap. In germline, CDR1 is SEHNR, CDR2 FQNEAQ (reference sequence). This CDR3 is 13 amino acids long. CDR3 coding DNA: TGTGCCAGCAGCCACGTTTACTCCTACGAGCAGTACTTC. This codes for CASSHVYSYEQYF.

DNA of the CDR3: TGTGCCAGCAGCCAAGACGAGTTCGGTTACTTCGAGCAGTACTTC. Protein: CASSQDEFGYFEQYF. The chain has TRBV4-2 and TRBJ2-7; D remains ambiguous. Trimming left V 0 bases short and J 6 bases short, with 15 bases between. The CDR3 has 15 residues. Germline values: CDR1 LGHNA, CDR2 YNFKEQ.

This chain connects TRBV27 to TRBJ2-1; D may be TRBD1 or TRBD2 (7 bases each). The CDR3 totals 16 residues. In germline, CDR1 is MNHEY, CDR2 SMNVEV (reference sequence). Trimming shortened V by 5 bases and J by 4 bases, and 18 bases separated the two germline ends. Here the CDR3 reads CASSPLRQGLYNEQFF. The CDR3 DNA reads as TGTGCCAGCAGTCCCCTCCGACAGGGACTATACAATGAGCAGTTCTTC.

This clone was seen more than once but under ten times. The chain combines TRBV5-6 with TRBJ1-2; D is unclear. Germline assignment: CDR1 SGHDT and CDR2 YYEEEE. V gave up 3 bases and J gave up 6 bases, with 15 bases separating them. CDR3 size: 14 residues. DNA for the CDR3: TGTGCCAGCAGCTCGGCCGGCTCGAGGGATGGCTACACCTTC. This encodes CASSSAGSRDGYTF.

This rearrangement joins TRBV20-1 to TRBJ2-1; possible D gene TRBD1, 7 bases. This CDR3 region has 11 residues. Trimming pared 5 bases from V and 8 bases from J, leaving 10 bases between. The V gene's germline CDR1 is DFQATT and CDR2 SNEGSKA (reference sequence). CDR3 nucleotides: TGCAGTGCTCAGGGGGGCTATGAGCAGTTCTTC. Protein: CSAQGGYEQFF.

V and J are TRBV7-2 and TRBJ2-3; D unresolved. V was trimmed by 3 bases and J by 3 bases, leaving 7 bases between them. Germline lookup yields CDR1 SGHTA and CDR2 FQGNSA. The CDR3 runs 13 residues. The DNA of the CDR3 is TGTGCCAGCAGCTTTTTCTGGACAGATACGCAGTATTTT. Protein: CASSFFWTDTQYF.

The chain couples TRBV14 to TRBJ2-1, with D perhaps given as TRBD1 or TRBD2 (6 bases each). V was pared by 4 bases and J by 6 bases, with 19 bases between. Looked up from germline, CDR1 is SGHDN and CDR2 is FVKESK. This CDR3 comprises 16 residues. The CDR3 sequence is CASSPKGGARSNEQFF. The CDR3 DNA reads TGTGCCAGCAGCCCAAAGGGGGGCGCAAGGAGCAATGAGCAGTTCTTC.

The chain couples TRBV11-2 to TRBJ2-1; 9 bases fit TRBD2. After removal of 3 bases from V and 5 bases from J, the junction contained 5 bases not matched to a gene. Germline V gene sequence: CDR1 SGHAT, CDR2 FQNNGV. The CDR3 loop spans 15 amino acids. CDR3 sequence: CASSFRRLADNEQFF. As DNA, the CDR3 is TGTGCCAGCAGCTTTCGGAGACTAGCGGACAATGAGCAGTTCTTC.

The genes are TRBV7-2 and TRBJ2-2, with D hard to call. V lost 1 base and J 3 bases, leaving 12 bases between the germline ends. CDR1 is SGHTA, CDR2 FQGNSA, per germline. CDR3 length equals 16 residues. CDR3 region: CASSLEIRAYTGELFF. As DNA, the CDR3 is TGTGCCAGCAGCTTAGAAATTCGGGCTTACACCGGGGAGCTGTTTTTT.

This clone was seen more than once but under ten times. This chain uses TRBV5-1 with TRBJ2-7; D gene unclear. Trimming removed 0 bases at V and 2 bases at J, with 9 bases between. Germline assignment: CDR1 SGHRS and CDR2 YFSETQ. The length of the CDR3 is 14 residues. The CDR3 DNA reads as TGCGCCAGCAGCTTGGTTGGGGAAACCTACGAGCAGTACTTC. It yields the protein CASSLVGETYEQYF.

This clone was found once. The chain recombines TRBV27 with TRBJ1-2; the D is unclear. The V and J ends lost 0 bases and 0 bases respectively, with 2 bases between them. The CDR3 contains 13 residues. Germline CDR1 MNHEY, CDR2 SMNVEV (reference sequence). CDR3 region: CASSLSANYGYTF. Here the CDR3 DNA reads TGTGCCAGCAGTTTATCGGCTAACTATGGCTACACCTTC.

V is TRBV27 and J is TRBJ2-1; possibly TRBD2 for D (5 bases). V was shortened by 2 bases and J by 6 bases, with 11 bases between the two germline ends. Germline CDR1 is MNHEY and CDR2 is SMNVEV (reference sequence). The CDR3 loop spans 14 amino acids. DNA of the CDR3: TGTGCCAGCAGTTTAGCGGGTAGAGCCAATGAGCAGTTCTTC. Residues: CASSLAGRANEQFF.

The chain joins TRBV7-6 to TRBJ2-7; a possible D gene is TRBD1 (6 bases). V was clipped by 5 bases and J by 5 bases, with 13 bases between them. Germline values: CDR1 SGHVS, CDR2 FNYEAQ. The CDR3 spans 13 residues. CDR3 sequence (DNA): TGTGCCAGCAGCCACAGGGACCCCCACGAGCAGTACTTC. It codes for CASSHRDPHEQYF. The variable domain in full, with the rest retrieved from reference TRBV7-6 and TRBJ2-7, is GAGVSQSPRYKVTKRGQDVALRCDPISGHVSLYWYRQALGQGPEFLTYFNYEAQQDKSGLPNDRFSAERPEGSISTLTIQRTEQRDSAMYRCASSHRDPHEQYFGPGTRLTVT.

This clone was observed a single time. CDR3 in amino acids: CASSLEGISNQPQHF. CDR3 nucleotides: TGCGCCAGCAGCTTGGAAGGAATTAGCAATCAGCCCCAGCATTTT. The genes are TRBV5-1 and TRBJ1-5, with D unclear. The V and J ends lost 0 bases and 0 bases respectively, with 7 bases between them. This CDR3 is 15 amino acids long. The germline gives CDR1 SGHRS, CDR2 YFSETQ. Supplemented by reference TRBV5-1 and TRBJ1-5, the full variable domain reads KAGVTQTPRYLIKTRGQQVTLSCSPISGHRSVSWYQQTPGQGLQFLFEYFSETQRNKGNFPGRFSGRQFSNSRSEMNVSTLELGDSALYLCASSLEGISNQPQHFGDGTRLSIL.

The CDR3 here is CASSFGFSYEQYF. The CDR3 nucleotides read TGTGCCAGCAGCTTTGGCTTCTCCTACGAGCAGTACTTC. The gene calls are TRBV7-9 and TRBJ2-5; D not resolved. The J call could be wrong; TRBJ2-7 is a better fit for the DNA end. Germline loops: CDR1 SEHNR, CDR2 FQNEAQ (reference sequence). The CDR3 loop spans 13 amino acids.

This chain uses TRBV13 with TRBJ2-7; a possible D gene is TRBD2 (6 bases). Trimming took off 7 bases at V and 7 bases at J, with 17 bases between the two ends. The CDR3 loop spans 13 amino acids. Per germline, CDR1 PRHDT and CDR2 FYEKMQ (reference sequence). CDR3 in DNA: TGTGCCAGCACCCTCGGGGGTCACTTGGAGCAGTACTTC. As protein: CASTLGGHLEQYF.

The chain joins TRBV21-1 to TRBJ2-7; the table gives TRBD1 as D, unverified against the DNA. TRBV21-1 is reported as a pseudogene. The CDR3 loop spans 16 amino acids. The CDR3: CASRVRWDRGSYEQYF. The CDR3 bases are TGTGCCAGCAGGGTCAGGTGGGACAGGGGCTCCTACGAGCAGTACTTC.

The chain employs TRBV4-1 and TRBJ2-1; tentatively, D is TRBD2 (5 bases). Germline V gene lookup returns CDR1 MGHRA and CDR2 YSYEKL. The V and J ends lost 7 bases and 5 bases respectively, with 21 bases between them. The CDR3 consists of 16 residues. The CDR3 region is CASTPIGLGGHNEQFF. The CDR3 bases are TGCGCCAGCACCCCTATCGGCCTCGGCGGGCACAATGAGCAGTTCTTC.